This TCR beta chain stems from a study of blood T cell repertoires in COVID-19. Background on the study: PBMCs, B-cell-depleted T cells, or T cells provided the cDNA or gDNA that made up the material.

The ends were cut back, 0 bases at V and 0 bases at J, with 13 bases in the middle. This CDR3 is built from 17 residues. Germline CDR1 reads SGDLS; CDR2 reads YYNGEE. Per the original methods: The authors estimated nucleated cell counts from reference gene primer amplification. Measured with immunoSEQ multiplex PCR; TCRdb has only the in-frame clones, and not every one. V, J and clone size derive from that table, while D and trimming were established from the DNA sequence. The table includes approximately 330,000 clones, 87% detected once. The sequenced sample was peripheral blood. The clonotype comes from a man aged 25-40 years with COVID-19, enrolled during active disease. The J gene is TRBJ2-1, the V gene TRBV9; D is uncertain. CDR3 sequence reads: CASSVEDSRSSYNEQFF. The CDR3 DNA sequence: TGTGCCAGCAGCGTAGAGGATAGCCGCAGCTCCTACAATGAGCAGTTCTTC. The entire variable domain, with the rest obtained from reference TRBV9 and TRBJ2-1, is as follows: DSGVTQTPKHLITATGQRVTLRCSPRSGDLSVYWYQQSLDQGLQFLIQYYNGEERAKGNILERFSAQQFPDLHSELNLSSLELGDSALYFCASSVEDSRSSYNEQFFGPGTRLTVL.